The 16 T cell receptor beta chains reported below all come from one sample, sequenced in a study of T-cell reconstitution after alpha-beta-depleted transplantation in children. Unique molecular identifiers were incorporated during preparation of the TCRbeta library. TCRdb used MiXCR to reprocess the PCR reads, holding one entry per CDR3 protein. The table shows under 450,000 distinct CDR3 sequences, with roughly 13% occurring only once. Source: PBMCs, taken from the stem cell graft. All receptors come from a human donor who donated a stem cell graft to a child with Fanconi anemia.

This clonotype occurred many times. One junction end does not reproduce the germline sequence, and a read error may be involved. Here the CDR3 DNA reads TGTGCTAGCAGCTTAGACCCCGGAGGGCACAATGAGCAGTTCTTC. Amino acid sequence: CASSLDPGGHNEQFF. The J gene is TRBJ2-1, the V gene TRBV7-7, with D possibly being TRBD2 (6 bases). From germline, CDR1 is SSHAT and CDR2 FNYEAQ (reference sequence). The CDR3 runs to 15 residues.

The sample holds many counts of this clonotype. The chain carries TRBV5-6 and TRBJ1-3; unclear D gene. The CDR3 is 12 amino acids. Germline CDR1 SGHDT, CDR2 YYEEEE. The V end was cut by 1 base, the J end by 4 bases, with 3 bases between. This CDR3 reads CASSLPGNTIYF. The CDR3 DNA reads TGTGCCAGCAGCTTGCCCGGAAACACCATATATTTT.

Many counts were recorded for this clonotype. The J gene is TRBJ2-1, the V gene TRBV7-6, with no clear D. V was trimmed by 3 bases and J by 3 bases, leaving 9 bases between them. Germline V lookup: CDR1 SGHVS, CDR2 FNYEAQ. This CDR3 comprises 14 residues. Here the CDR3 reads CASSLEQYYNEQFF. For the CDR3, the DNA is TGTGCCAGCAGCTTGGAACAGTACTACAATGAGCAGTTCTTC. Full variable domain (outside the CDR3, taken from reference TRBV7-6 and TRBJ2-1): GAGVSQSPRYKVTKRGQDVALRCDPISGHVSLYWYRQALGQGPEFLTYFNYEAQQDKSGLPNDRFSAERPEGSISTLTIQRTEQRDSAMYRCASSLEQYYNEQFFGPGTRLTVL.

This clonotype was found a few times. CDR3: CASSLGGVGESRWEQYF. Here the CDR3 DNA reads TGTGCCAGCAGCTTAGGGGGAGTCGGGGAGTCTCGGTGGGAGCAGTACTTC. The chain uses TRBV7-9 and TRBJ2-7; D might be TRBD2 (5 bases). Trimming took 1 base from V and 7 from J, leaving 23 bases between them. The germline CDR1 and CDR2 sequences are SEHNR and FQNEAQ (reference sequence). The CDR3 runs to 17 residues.

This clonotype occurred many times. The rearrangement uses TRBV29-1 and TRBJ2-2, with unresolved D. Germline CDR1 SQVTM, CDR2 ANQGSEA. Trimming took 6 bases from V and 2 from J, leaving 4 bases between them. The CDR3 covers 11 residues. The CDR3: CSVYNTGELFF. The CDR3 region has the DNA TGCAGCGTGTACAACACCGGGGAGCTGTTTTTT.

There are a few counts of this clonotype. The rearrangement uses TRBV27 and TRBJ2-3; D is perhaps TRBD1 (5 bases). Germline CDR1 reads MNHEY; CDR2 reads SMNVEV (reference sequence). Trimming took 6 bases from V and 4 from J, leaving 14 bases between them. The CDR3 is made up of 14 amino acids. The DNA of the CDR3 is TGTGCCAGCAGCTTTGGGTCAGGGTCAGATACGCAGTATTTT. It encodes CASSFGSGSDTQYF.

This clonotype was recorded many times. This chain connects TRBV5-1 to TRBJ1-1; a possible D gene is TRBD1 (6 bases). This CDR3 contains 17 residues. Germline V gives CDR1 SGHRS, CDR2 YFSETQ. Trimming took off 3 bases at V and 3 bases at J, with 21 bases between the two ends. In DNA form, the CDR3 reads TGCGCCAGCAGCTCCCCGAGGGGGACGGGGGCTGACACTGAAGCTTTCTTT. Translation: CASSSPRGTGADTEAFF.

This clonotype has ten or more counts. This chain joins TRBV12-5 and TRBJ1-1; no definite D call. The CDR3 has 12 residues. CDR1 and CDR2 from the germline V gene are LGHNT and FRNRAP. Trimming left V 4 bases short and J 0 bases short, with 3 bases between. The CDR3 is CASGWLNTEAFF. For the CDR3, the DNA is TGTGCTAGTGGTTGGCTGAACACTGAAGCTTTCTTT.

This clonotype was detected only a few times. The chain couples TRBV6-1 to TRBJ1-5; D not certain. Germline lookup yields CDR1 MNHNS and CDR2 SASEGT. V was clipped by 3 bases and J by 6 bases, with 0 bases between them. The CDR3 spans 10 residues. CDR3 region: CASSDQPQHF. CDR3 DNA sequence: TGTGCCAGCAGTGATCAGCCCCAGCATTTT.

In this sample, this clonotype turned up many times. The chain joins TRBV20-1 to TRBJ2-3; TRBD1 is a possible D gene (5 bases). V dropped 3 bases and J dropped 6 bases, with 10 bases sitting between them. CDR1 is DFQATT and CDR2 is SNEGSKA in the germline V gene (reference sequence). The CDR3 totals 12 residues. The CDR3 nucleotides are TGCAGTGCTAGCCAGGGAAGGGATACGCAGTATTTT. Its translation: CSASQGRDTQYF.

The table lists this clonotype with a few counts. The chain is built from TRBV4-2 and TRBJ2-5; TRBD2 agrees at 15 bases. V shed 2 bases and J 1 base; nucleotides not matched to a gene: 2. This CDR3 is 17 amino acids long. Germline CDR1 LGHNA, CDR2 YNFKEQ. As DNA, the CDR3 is TGTGCCAGCAGCCAAACGGGACTAGCGGGGGGCCAAGAGACCCAGTACTTC. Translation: CASSQTGLAGGQETQYF.

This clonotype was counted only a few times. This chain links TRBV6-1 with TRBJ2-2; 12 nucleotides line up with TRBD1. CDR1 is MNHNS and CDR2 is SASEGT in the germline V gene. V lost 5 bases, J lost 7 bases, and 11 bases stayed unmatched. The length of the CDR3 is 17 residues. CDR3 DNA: TGTGCCAGCAGTCCAACCTGGGGACAGGGGGCGGGCGGGGAGCTGTTTTTT. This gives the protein CASSPTWGQGAGGELFF.

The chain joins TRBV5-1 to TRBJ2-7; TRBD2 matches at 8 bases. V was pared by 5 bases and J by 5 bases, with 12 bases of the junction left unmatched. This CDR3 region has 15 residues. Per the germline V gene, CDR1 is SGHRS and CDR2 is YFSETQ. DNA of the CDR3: TGCGCCAGCAGATCGGGAGGGGCCCCGGTCGACGAGCAGTACTTC. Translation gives CASRSGGAPVDEQYF.

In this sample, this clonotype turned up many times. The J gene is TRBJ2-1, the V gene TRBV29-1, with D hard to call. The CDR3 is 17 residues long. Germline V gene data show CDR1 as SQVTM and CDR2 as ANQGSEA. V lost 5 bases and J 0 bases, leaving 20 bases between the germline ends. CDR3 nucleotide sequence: TGCAGCGTTATAGTGGACGGACGCTCAAGCTCCTACAATGAGCAGTTCTTC. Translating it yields CSVIVDGRSSSYNEQFF.

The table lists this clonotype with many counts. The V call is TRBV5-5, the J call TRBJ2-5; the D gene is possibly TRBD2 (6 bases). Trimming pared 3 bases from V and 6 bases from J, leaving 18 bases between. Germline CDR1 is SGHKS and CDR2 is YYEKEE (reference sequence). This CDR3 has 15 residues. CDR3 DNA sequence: TGTGCCAGCAGCTCGGACGGGACTCTCCGTAAGACCCAGTACTTC. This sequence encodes CASSSDGTLRKTQYF.

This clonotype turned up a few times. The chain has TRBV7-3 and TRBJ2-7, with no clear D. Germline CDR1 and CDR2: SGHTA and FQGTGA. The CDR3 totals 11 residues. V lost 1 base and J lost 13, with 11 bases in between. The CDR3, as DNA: TGTGCCAGCAGCTTAATGCTCGGTCCCTACTTC. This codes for CASSLMLGPYF.